The 21 T cell receptor beta chains below were found in one sample sequenced in a study of identical twins. TCRdb independently ran MiXCR on the 5' RACE reads; one entry per CDR3 protein. The repertoire has a few hundred thousand distinct CDR3 sequences, approximately 8.6% of them found once; the top ten carry less than 4%. This sample was also put to use in a study of yellow fever vaccine responses in identical twins.

The specimen sequenced was CD8+ T cells sorted from blood. The source is a woman younger than 30 in good health.

CDR3 bases: TGTGCCAGCTCAGGAGACCCCTGGGATGAGCAGTTCTTC. The encoded protein is CASSGDPWDEQFF. The chain combines TRBV7-6 with TRBJ2-1; D unresolved. The CDR3 consists of 13 residues. V was pared by 8 bases and J by 8 bases, with 16 bases between. CDR1 SGHVS and CDR2 FNYEAQ come from the germline V gene.

This clonotype was recorded a few times. The J gene is TRBJ2-5, the V gene TRBV7-8; D gene uncertain. Germline V gives CDR1 SGHVS, CDR2 FQNEAQ. The germline V and J ends were trimmed by 5 bases and 5 bases, with 9 bases remaining between them. This CDR3 comprises 12 residues. The CDR3 here is CASSPFRETQYF. CDR3 nucleotide sequence: TGTGCCAGCAGCCCCTTTAGGGAGACCCAGTACTTC.

The chain has TRBV19 and TRBJ2-3; 8 bases fit TRBD2. The V gene end was trimmed by 7 bases and the J gene end by 2 bases; junction bases not matched to a gene: 5. CDR1 is LNHDA, CDR2 SQIVND, per germline (reference sequence). The CDR3 has 14 residues. The CDR3 is CASTSLADTDTQYF. Written as DNA, the CDR3 is TGTGCCAGTACCTCACTAGCGGACACAGATACGCAGTATTTT.

In this sample, this clonotype turned up many times. This rearrangement joins TRBV9 to TRBJ2-2; 10 bases map to TRBD2. With 3 bases clipped from V and 2 bases from J, the junction kept 4 bases outside the gene matches. Germline V gives CDR1 SGDLS, CDR2 YYNGEE. This CDR3 comprises 16 residues. DNA of the CDR3: TGTGCCAGCAGCGCCCGACTAGCGGGCAACACCGGGGAGCTGTTTTTT. This codes for CASSARLAGNTGELFF.

This clonotype was detected a few times. The chain has TRBV14 and TRBJ2-6; tentatively, D is TRBD2 (6 bases). V was clipped by 4 bases and J by 1 base, with 8 bases between them. CDR1 SGHDN and CDR2 FVKESK come from the germline V gene. The CDR3 is 15 residues long. CDR3 coding DNA: TGTGCCAGCAGCCGGAGGGAATCTGGGGCCAACGTCCTGACTTTC. This codes for CASSRRESGANVLTF.

The sample holds many counts of this clonotype. The V and J genes are TRBV6-5 and TRBJ2-5, with D possibly matching TRBD1 (6 bases). Germline-derived CDR1 and CDR2 are MNHEY and SVGAGI. V was clipped by 1 base and J by 5 bases, with 17 bases between them. This CDR3 is 16 amino acids long. CDR3 loop: CASSYFSSGARETQYF. The CDR3 DNA reads TGTGCCAGCAGTTACTTCTCCTCAGGGGCCCGGGAGACCCAGTACTTC.

The chain combines TRBV29-1 with TRBJ2-5, with TRBD1 matching over 10 bases. The V gene end was trimmed by 4 bases and the J gene end by 2 bases; junction bases not matched to a gene: 10. This CDR3 has 16 amino acids. Germline V lookup: CDR1 SQVTM, CDR2 ANQGSEA. CDR3 in DNA: TGCAGCGTTGGGCGGCTCGGACAGGGGGGACAAGAGACCCAGTACTTC. Translated, it gives CSVGRLGQGGQETQYF.

The sample holds many counts of this clonotype. J is TRBJ1-5 and V is TRBV6-2 or TRBV6-3; the match to TRBD1 covers 8 bases. Germline CDR1 is MNHEY and CDR2 is SVGEGT. V was clipped by 4 bases and J by 4 bases; unmatched bases: 18. CDR3 size: 19 residues. CDR3 sequence (DNA): TGTGCCAGCAGTTTTTCTTCGGGACAGGCCGACAATTCTAATCAGCCCCAGCATTTT. This codes for CASSFSSGQADNSNQPQHF.

In DNA, the CDR3 is TGTGCCAGCAGTTACCATACTAGCGGGAGTCAGTTCTTC. Encoded protein: CASSYHTSGSQFF. The chain carries TRBV6-2 or TRBV6-3 and TRBJ2-1; 11 positions agree with TRBD2. The J segment lost 13 bases and the V segment lost 2 bases, leaving 4 bases of the junction unmatched. There are 13 residues in the CDR3. The germline V gene has CDR1 MNHEY and CDR2 SVGEGT.

The V call is TRBV4-1, the J call TRBJ2-5, with D unresolved. The CDR3 totals 14 residues. CDR1 and CDR2 (germline): MGHRA, YSYEKL. V was clipped by 0 bases and J by 1 base, with 6 bases between them. CDR3 sequence reads: CASSQDGTQETQYF. The CDR3 coding sequence is TGCGCCAGCAGCCAAGATGGCACCCAAGAGACCCAGTACTTC.

This clonotype has just a few counts. V gene TRBV7-2 combines with J gene TRBJ2-7, with D unclear. The V end was cut by 5 bases, the J end by 0 bases, with 5 bases between. The germline V gene has CDR1 SGHTA and CDR2 FQGNSA. The CDR3 is made up of 12 amino acids. The CDR3 spells CASSRYSYEQYF. The CDR3 DNA sequence: TGTGCCAGCAGCCGATACTCCTACGAGCAGTACTTC. Looking up the rest from reference TRBV7-2 and TRBJ2-7 gives the full variable domain: GAGVSQSPSNKVTEKGKDVELRCDPISGHTALYWYRQSLGQGLEFLIYFQGNSAPDKSGLPSDRFSAERTGGSVSTLTIQRTQQEDSAVYLCASSRYSYEQYFGPGTRLTVT.

This clonotype has a count of ten or more. This chain links TRBV29-1 with TRBJ2-5; D ambiguous. The germline gives CDR1 SQVTM, CDR2 ANQGSEA. V was shortened by 4 bases and J by 2 bases, with 14 bases between the two germline ends. The CDR3 has 14 amino acids. The CDR3 coding sequence is TGCAGCGTTGTCCGGCCGCCAGGACAAGAGACCCAGTACTTC. The encoded protein is CSVVRPPGQETQYF.

The chain uses TRBV7-2 and TRBJ2-7; the D gene is possibly TRBD2 (6 bases). Per germline, CDR1 SGHTA and CDR2 FQGNSA. The CDR3 is 13 residues long. Trimming shortened V by 6 bases and J by 6 bases, and 15 bases separated the two germline ends. The CDR3 DNA reads TGTGCCAGCAGAGGTAGCGGAGATTCCGAGCAGTACTTC. Translation: CASRGSGDSEQYF.

This clonotype was found a few times. The rearrangement links TRBV10-3 to TRBJ2-1, with a possible D match to TRBD1 (5 bases). The CDR3 sequence is 17 residues long. V lost 0 bases, J lost 5 bases, and 17 bases lay in between. In germline, CDR1 is ENHRY, CDR2 SYGVKD. In nucleotides, the CDR3 is TGTGCCATCAGTGAGTCGACTGGGGCATGGACCAACAATGAGCAGTTCTTC. It yields the protein CAISESTGAWTNNEQFF.

V gene TRBV20-1 combines with J gene TRBJ2-1; 7 nucleotides agree with TRBD2. Per germline, CDR1 DFQATT and CDR2 SNEGSKA (reference sequence). CDR3 size: 14 residues. V shed 3 bases and J 4 bases; nucleotides not matched to a gene: 6. As DNA, the CDR3 is TGCAGTGCTAGCGGGGAGGGGTTTTACAATGAGCAGTTCTTC. This encodes CSASGEGFYNEQFF.

This clonotype was seen more than once but under ten times. The chain joins TRBV28 to TRBJ1-4; perhaps TRBD1 as D (5 bases). The length of the CDR3 is 15 residues. Trimming left V 8 bases short and J 7 bases short, with 20 bases between. CDR1 is MDHEN and CDR2 is SYDVKM in the germline V gene. The chain's CDR3 is CASRIRDPGREKLFF. Written as DNA, the CDR3 is TGTGCCAGCCGAATTAGGGACCCCGGGCGTGAAAAACTGTTTTTT.

This clonotype has a count of ten or more. J is TRBJ2-3 and V is TRBV12-3 or TRBV12-4; D unresolved. The CDR3 has 15 residues. V was trimmed by 1 base and J by 6 bases, leaving 14 bases between them. CDR3 DNA sequence: TGTGCCAGCAGTTTAGTTAGCAGGTGGGCGGATACGCAGTATTTT. Protein product: CASSLVSRWADTQYF.

The CDR3 DNA follows: TGCGCCAGCAGCCAAGATCGGGGGGGTAGCTACACCTTC. Translated: CASSQDRGGSYTF. This sequence joins TRBV4-3 and TRBJ1-2, with a possible D match to TRBD1 (5 bases). The CDR3 covers 13 residues. V lost 0 bases and J 9 bases, leaving 11 bases between the germline ends. The germline gives CDR1 LGHNA, CDR2 YSLEER.

This clonotype came up a few times. CDR3 coding DNA: TGTGCCAGTAATCACAGGGGCCTGAACACCGGGGAGCTGTTTTTT. Residues: CASNHRGLNTGELFF. The rearrangement links TRBV19 to TRBJ2-2; 7 bases fit TRBD1. This CDR3 is 15 amino acids long. The V gene's germline CDR1 is LNHDA and CDR2 SQIVND (reference sequence). V trimming: 7 bases; J trimming: 1 base; junction bases outside the gene matches: 6.

This chain connects TRBV24-1 to TRBJ2-3, with 7 nucleotides matching TRBD1. CDR3 size: 12 residues. Trimming cost V 4 bases and J 9 bases; bases outside gene matches: 3. Per the germline V gene, CDR1 is KGHDR and CDR2 is SFDVKD. CDR3 nucleotides: TGTGCCACCAGTGACTGGACAGGAACGCAGTATTTT. This gives the protein CATSDWTGTQYF.

This clonotype has at least ten counts. V and J are TRBV7-9 and TRBJ2-7; 10 nucleotides align to TRBD1. The junction had 1 base not matched to a gene; V was cut back by 2 bases and J by 3 bases. Germline V gives CDR1 SEHNR, CDR2 FQNEAQ (reference sequence). The CDR3 totals 14 residues. The CDR3 region has the DNA TGTGCCAGCAGCTTATGGGACAGGGGCTACGAGCAGTACTTC. Amino acid sequence: CASSLWDRGYEQYF.